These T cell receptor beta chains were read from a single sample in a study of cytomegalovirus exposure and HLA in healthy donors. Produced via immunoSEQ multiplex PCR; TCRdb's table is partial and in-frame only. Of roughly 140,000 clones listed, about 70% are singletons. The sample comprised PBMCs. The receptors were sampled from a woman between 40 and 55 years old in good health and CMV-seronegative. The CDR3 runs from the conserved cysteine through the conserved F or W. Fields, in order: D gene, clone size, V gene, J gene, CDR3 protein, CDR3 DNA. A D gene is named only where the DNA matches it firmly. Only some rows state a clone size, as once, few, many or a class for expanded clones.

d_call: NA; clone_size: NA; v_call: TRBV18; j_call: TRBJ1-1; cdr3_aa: CASSPPEGLNTEAFF; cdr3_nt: TGTGCCAGCTCACCACCAGAGGGTCTGAACACTGAAGCTTTCTTT
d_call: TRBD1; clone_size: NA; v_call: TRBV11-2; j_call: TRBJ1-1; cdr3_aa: CASSLGTGGWGTEAFF; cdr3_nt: TGTGCCAGCAGCTTAGGAACAGGGGGCTGGGGCACTGAAGCTTTCTTT
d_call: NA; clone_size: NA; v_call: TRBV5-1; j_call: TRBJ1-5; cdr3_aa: CASSPAGVRGQPQHF; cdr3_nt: TGCGCCAGCAGCCCCGCAGGGGTGAGAGGGCAGCCCCAGCATTTT
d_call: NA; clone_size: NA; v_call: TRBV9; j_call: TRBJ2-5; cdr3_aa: CASSVVAGALETQYF; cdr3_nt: TGTGCCAGCAGCGTAGTGGCGGGGGCGCTGGAGACCCAGTACTTC
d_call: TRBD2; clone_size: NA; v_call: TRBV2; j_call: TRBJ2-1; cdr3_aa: CASLETSGGLDNEQFF; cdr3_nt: TGTGCCAGCCTGGAGACTAGCGGGGGATTGGACAATGAGCAGTTCTTC
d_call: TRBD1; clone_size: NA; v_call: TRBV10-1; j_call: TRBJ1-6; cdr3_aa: CASSERTGNGSPLHF; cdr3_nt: TGCGCCAGCAGTGAACGGACAGGGAATGGTTCACCCCTCCACTTT
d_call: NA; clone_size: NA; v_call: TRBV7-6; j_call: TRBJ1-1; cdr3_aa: CASSMTDRTEAFF; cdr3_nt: TGTGCCAGCAGTATGACAGACAGGACTGAAGCTTTCTTT
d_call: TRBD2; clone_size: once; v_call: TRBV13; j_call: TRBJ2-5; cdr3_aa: CASSSSGRETQYF; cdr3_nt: TGTGCCAGCAGCTCTAGCGGGCGGGAGACCCAGTACTTC
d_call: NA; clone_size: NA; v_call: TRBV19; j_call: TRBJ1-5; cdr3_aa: CASSMSIWGVDNQPQHF; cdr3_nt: TGTGCCAGTAGTATGTCGATCTGGGGGGTGGACAATCAGCCCCAGCATTTT
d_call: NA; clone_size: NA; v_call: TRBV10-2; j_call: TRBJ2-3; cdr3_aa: CASSLGVSTDTQYF; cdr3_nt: TGCGCCAGCAGTTTAGGGGTTAGCACAGATACGCAGTATTTT
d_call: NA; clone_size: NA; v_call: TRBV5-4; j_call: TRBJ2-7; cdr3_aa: CASSLKTGRYEQYF; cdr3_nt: TGTGCCAGCAGCCTCAAGACAGGCCGCTACGAGCAGTACTTC
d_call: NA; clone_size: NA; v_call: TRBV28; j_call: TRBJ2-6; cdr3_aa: CASSLSMNVLTF; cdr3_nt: TGTGCCAGCAGTTTATCTATGAACGTCCTGACTTTC
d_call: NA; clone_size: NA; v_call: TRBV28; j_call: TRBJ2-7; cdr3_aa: CASGTRLDEQYF; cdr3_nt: TGTGCCAGCGGGACTCGGCTGGACGAGCAGTACTTC
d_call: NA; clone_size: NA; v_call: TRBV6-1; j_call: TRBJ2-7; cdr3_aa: CASSEFQGLSHEQYF; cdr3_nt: TGTGCCAGCAGTGAATTTCAGGGATTAAGCCACGAGCAGTACTTC
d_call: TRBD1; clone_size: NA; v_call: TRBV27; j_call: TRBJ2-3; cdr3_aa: CASSSWTGGSTDTQYF; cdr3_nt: TGTGCCAGCAGTTCCTGGACAGGCGGGTCCACAGATACGCAGTATTTT
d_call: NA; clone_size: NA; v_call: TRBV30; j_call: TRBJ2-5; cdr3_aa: CAWSVFGGRETQYF; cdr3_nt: TGTGCCTGGAGTGTCTTCGGGGGACGGGAGACCCAGTACTTC
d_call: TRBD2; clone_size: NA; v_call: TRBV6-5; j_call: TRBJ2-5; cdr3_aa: CASSKLAGGRETQYF; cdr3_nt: TGTGCCAGCAGTAAACTAGCGGGGGGGCGAGAGACCCAGTACTTC
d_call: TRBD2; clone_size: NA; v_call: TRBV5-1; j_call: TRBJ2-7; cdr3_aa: CASSPGLAGGRSEQYF; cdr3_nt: TGCGCCAGCAGCCCGGGACTAGCGGGGGGGCGTTCCGAGCAGTACTTC
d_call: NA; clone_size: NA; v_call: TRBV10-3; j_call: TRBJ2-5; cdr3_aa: CAIRLGASSPETQYF; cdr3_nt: TGTGCCATCAGACTGGGGGCGTCGTCTCCGGAGACCCAGTACTTC
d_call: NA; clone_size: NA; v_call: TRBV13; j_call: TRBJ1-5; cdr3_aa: CASSLNRNQPQHF; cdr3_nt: TGTGCCAGCAGCCTCAACAGGAATCAGCCCCAGCATTTT